This TCR beta chain was identified in a study of Ad26.COV2.S vaccination and SARS-CoV-2 variants. Study findings and constraints: Responses of T cells in total may have been underestimated by the TCR breadth and depth analyses. Reports say spike-specific CD8+ and CD4+ T cell responses covered substantial breadth after vaccination. Whether participants received vaccine or placebo, their non-spike TCR breadth was similar. Among vaccine recipients, spike-specific TCR breadth exceeded that of placebo recipients.

The CDR3 length is 15 residues. Per germline, CDR1 MNHEY and CDR2 SMNVEV (reference sequence). V was shortened by 6 bases and J by 3 bases, with 15 bases between the two germline ends. Sequencing was performed with immunoSEQ multiplex PCR; in TCRdb, only in-frame clones are kept and a portion is missing. The repertoire holds roughly 100,000 clones, with around 80% as singletons. Concerning this clone itself: The antigen is unknown.

Sample: peripheral blood, taken after recovery from COVID-19. The receptor's source is a human donor who had recovered from COVID-19. The V and J genes are TRBV27 and TRBJ2-1; D possibly uses TRBD1 or TRBD2 (7 bases each). This CDR3 is CASSTPGGGYNEQFF. CDR3 bases: TGTGCCAGCAGCACGCCAGGGGGGGGCTACAATGAGCAGTTCTTC.